This TCR beta chain was sequenced during a study of CD8 T cells in ankylosing spondylitis. Study-wide points: Seemingly distinctive of ankylosing spondylitis blood was a TCR beta motif formed by eight highly homologous variants. The clones that were linked to disease were reported to be significantly enriched in matched synovial fluid samples from ankylosing spondylitis patients.

This clonotype was counted many times. Its target is unknown. With 0 bases removed from V and 4 bases from J, the gap between germline ends came to 7 bases. The CDR3 runs to 13 residues. Germline V gene sequence: CDR1 DFQATT, CDR2 SNEGSKA (reference sequence). Quantitative 5'-RACE with molecular barcodes was used to make the TCR beta libraries. TCRdb fed the 5' RACE reads into MiXCR, producing one record per CDR3 protein. The table includes approximately 240,000 distinct CDR3 sequences, roughly a quarter detected once. The rearrangement joins TRBV20-1 to TRBJ2-1; D gene uncertain. Specimen: blood, either unsorted or a sorted T cell fraction (not recorded which). This receptor was identified in a male donor with ankylosing spondylitis or in good health (not recorded which). The CDR3 sequence is CSAREVQYNEQFF. In DNA, the CDR3 is TGCAGTGCTAGAGAGGTTCAGTACAATGAGCAGTTCTTC.